The T cell receptor (beta chain) described here comes from a study of T cell responses to AZD1222 COVID-19 vaccine. Study outcomes and limitations: Within unmutated variant regions lay the reported targets of nearly half of spike-specific TCRs.

Libraries were prepared by immunoSEQ multiplex PCR; TCRdb keeps only in-frame clonotypes and omits some of them. The data contain just over 80,000 clones, 90% of them singletons. About this clone: Its target is unknown.

Sequences were derived from peripheral blood, sampled on day 0 of AZD1222 vaccination. The TCR comes from an adult in good health.

CDR3 nucleotide sequence: TGTGCCAGCAGGCCCAGTGCGGGGGGGGAGCTGTTTTTT. Amino acid sequence: CASRPSAGGELFF. The chain couples TRBV12-3 or TRBV12-4 to TRBJ2-2, with D perhaps TRBD2 (6 bases). CDR3 length: 13 amino acids. Trimming took off 6 bases at V and 8 bases at J, with 13 bases between the two ends.